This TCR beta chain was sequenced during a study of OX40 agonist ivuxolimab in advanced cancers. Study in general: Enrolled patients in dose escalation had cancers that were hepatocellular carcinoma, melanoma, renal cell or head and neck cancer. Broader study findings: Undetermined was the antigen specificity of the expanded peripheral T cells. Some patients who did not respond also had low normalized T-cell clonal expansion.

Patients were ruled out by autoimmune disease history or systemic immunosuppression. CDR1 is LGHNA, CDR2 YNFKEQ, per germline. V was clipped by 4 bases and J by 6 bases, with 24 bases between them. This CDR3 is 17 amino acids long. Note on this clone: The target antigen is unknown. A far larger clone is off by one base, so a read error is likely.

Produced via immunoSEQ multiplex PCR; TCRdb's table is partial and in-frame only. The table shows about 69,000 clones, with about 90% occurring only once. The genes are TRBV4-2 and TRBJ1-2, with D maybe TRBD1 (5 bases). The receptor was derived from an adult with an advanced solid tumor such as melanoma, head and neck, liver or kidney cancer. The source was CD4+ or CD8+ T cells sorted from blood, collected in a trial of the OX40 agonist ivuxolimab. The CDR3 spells CASSREPGRMPGDGYTF. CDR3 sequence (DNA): TGTGCCAGCAGCCGTGAACCGGGACGGATGCCGGGAGATGGCTACACCTTC.